This T cell receptor beta chain was identified during a study of blood T cell repertoires in COVID-19. About the study: Spain, Italy and the United States supplied samples that represented acute and convalescent COVID-19. Sample material is recorded as cDNA or gDNA derived from T cells, B-cell-depleted T cells, or PBMCs.

Germline V gene sequence: CDR1 SEHNR, CDR2 FQNEAQ (reference sequence). The CDR3 spans 16 residues. The trim removed 0 bases at V and 7 bases at J, leaving 8 bases unmatched. In the authors' methods: Counts of nucleated cells, estimated from reference gene primer amplification, were obtained. Data came from immunoSEQ multiplex PCR; TCRdb stores just in-frame clones and leaves some out. The DNA was the basis for D and trimming; V, J and clone size are from that table. The repertoire holds approximately 150,000 clones, with 80% to 90% as singletons. The chain carries TRBV7-9 and TRBJ2-1; 8 bases align to TRBD2. The sample comprised peripheral blood. The source is a man in his fifties with active or convalescent COVID-19. Written as DNA, the CDR3 is TGTGCCAGCAGCTTAGCGAGAGCGGGAGTCTCGAATGAGCAGTTCTTC. Its protein is CASSLARAGVSNEQFF.